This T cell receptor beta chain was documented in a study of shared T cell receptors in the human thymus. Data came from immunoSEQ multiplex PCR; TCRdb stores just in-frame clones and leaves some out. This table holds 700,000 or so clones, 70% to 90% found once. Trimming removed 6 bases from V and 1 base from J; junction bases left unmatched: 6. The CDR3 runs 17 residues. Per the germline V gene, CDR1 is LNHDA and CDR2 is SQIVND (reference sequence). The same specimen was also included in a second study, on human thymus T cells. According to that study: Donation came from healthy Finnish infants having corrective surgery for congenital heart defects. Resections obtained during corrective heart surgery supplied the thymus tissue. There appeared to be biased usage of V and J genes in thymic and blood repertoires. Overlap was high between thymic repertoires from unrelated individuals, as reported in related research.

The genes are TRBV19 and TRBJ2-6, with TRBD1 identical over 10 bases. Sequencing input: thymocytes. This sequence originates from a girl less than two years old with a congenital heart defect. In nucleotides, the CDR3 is TGTGCCAGTAGCGACGGACAGGGGGTGTCTGGGGCCAACGTCCTGACTTTC. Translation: CASSDGQGVSGANVLTF. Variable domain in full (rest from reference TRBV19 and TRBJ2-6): DGGITQSPKYLFRKEGQNVTLSCEQNLNHDAMYWYRQDPGQGLRLIYYSQIVNDFQKGDIAEGYSVSREKKESFPLTVTSAQKNPTAFYLCASSDGQGVSGANVLTFGAGSRLTVL.